This T cell receptor (beta chain) was recovered during a study of identical twins. Overall study findings and caveats: The conclusions drew on cross-sectional statistical analysis instead of tracking the same donors.

From germline, CDR1 is MNHEY and CDR2 SVGEGT. The CDR3 loop spans 20 amino acids. The J segment lost 3 bases and the V segment lost 2 bases, leaving 18 bases of the junction unmatched. A note on this clonotype: Its antigen is still unknown.

TCRdb processed the 5' RACE reads anew with MiXCR; each CDR3 protein has one entry. The sample lists 500,000 to 600,000 distinct CDR3 sequences; under 25% were seen once. This sample was shared with a second study, whose subject was T cells expressing NK-cell markers. This second report adds: HCMV seropositivity characterized seven of the eight sequenced donors, and seronegativity one. Several of the experiments relied on an anti-gamma-delta TCR antibody so that only alpha-beta TCR T cells were sorted.

This clonotype originated in a woman between 18 and 29 years old in good health. The chain has TRBV6-2 or TRBV6-3 and TRBJ2-1, with 8 positions matching TRBD1. The sample taken for sequencing was CD4+ T cells sorted from blood. Here the CDR3 reads CASSYPATGTGAYHYNEQFF. CDR3 nucleotides: TGTGCCAGCAGTTACCCCGCGACCGGGACAGGCGCCTATCACTACAATGAGCAGTTCTTC.